Sequencing of this T cell receptor (beta chain) was carried out in a study of cytomegalovirus exposure and HLA in healthy donors. Study outcomes and limitations: In vitro testing confirmed three CMV-associated chains as specific for CMV antigens.

Clones were sequenced by immunoSEQ multiplex PCR, and TCRdb holds only the in-frame ones, with some missing. The sample records around 260,000 clones, 80% to 95% being singletons. In the case of this clone: No antigen is known for it.

This sequence originates from a woman in her twenties or thirties in good health and CMV-seronegative. Sequencing input: PBMCs.

The CDR3 DNA sequence: TGTGCCAGCAGCGTAGGACCGGGAGGTCACACAGATACGCAGTATTTT. Its translation is CASSVGPGGHTDTQYF. V usage is TRBV9 and J usage is TRBJ2-3, with TRBD2 identical over 7 bases. V gave up 0 bases and J gave up 2 bases; unmatched junction bases: 6. This CDR3 has 16 residues. Germline lookup yields CDR1 SGDLS and CDR2 YYNGEE. The full variable domain, completed using reference TRBV9 and TRBJ2-3, is DSGVTQTPKHLITATGQRVTLRCSPRSGDLSVYWYQQSLDQGLQFLIQYYNGEERAKGNILERFSAQQFPDLHSELNLSSLELGDSALYFCASSVGPGGHTDTQYFGPGTRLTVL.